This TCR beta chain was sequenced in a study of blood T cell repertoires in COVID-19. Here immunoSEQ multiplex PCR was the method, and the copy in TCRdb shows in-frame clones only, minus some. The sample consists of approximately 100,000 clones, roughly four fifths of them appearing once. There are 12 residues in the CDR3. Looked up from germline, CDR1 is LGHDT and CDR2 is YNNKEL (reference sequence). Trimming cost V 0 bases and J 8 bases, with 7 bases left between them. V gene TRBV3-1 (or the pseudogene TRBV3-2) combines with J gene TRBJ1-2; D remains unclear. The TCR originated in a man in his 70s with active or convalescent COVID-19. Sequencing was performed on peripheral blood. CDR3 in DNA: TGTGCCAGCAGCCAAGATAGTCGCGGCTACACCTTC. It yields the protein CASSQDSRGYTF.